This T cell receptor beta chain emerged from a study of Tregs in tolerant kidney transplant recipients. Study-level background: CD4+CD25+CD127- cells came from approximately three-day belatacept mixed lymphocyte reactions, some with roughly five-day graft donor restimulation. Sorting used antibodies to exclude donor cells. Whole-study results and caveats: The most relevant donor-specific Treg TCRbeta repertoire apparently came from expansion with activated donor B cells.

J was trimmed by 4 bases and V by 7 bases; bases with no gene match: 5. The CDR3 spans 13 residues. The germline V gene encodes CDR1 SGHTA and CDR2 FQGTGA. Here immunoSEQ multiplex PCR was the method, and the copy in TCRdb shows in-frame clones only, minus some. The table includes about 21,000 clones, 50% to 70% detected once. Points on this clone: Its target is unknown.

This sequence was found in a human donor in good health. The chain couples TRBV7-3 to TRBJ2-7, with TRBD1 matching 9 bases. Sequencing input: Tregs from blood cultured with allogeneic cells. The CDR3 DNA sequence: TGTGCCAGCACCCCCGGACAGGGGTACGAGCAGTACTTC. Its translation: CASTPGQGYEQYF.